This T cell receptor beta chain was identified in a study of blood T cells in healthy people across ages (dated by TCRdb to the mid-2010s). Background for the entire study: In model experiments, template switching captured roughly one uniquely barcoded TCR beta cDNA molecule for every two T cells. Using deep sequencing normalized with unique cDNA molecular identifiers, the study measured how TCR beta repertoire diversity changes with age. The donors were split into four age groups: young (average around 17 years), middle-aged (roughly 39), aged (roughly 65) and long-lived (under 85). To avoid experimental bias, donors of different ages were spread randomly across the sequencing lanes. For two donors (one aged 18 to 30 and one aged 80 or older), the study analyzed two additional independent replicas of 1 million unique cDNA reads from the same blood draw.

The cysteine opens and the phenylalanine closes a CDR3 of 14 amino acids. The read is trimmed to its CDR3 DNA, 42 bases read in frame from base 1. V is cut by 7 bases and J by 0 bases, and the space between the germline ends is 15 bases. Based on the germline V gene, the CDR1 and CDR2 sequences are SQVTM and ANQGSEA. The library came from 5' RACE. The reads were generated on an Illumina HiSeq 2500. A second PCR of roughly 6 to 11 cycles was run with a J-beta primer mix and a sample-barcoded 5' primer. Each TCR beta cDNA molecule received a unique molecular identifier from a template-switch 5' adaptor carrying 12 random nucleotides. Each sample yielded at least 2.5 million CDR3-containing paired-end reads. All of the RNA was converted into first-strand cDNA using the Mint cDNA synthesis kit, with a TRBC-specific oligonucleotide serving as the primer. Following uracil-DNA glycosylase treatment, a first 18-cycle PCR with universal primers M1SS and BC2_uni_R was performed on all cDNA. Turning to the authors' computational methods: For normalization, 1 million high-quality reads, each with a distinct molecular identifier, were randomly selected from each sample. Instead of being binned into consensus sequences, reads with shared molecular identifiers were discarded. MiTCR, with a Q25 quality threshold and the strictest error-elimination algorithm, was used for CDR3 identification, clonotype clustering and error correction. A nonparametric unseen species model using Euler transformation provided a lower-bound estimate of total TCR beta diversity. The public reads were run again by TCRdb, first through fastp at Q25 and then through MiXCR, and only productive beta chains were kept. A single entry per CDR3 protein holds the most common genes and DNA from its merged rows. These V and J calls derive from TCRdb rather than the authors' analysis. For this sample there are roughly 1,500,000 distinct CDR3 sequences; roughly 32% appear just once. The ten top clones hold 11% of the sample.

The research as a whole found: Donor CMV infection status was unknown, potentially confounding age-related changes in expanded clonotypes. Compared with the aged group, the long-lived group had more naive CD4+ T cells, fewer expanded clones and increased TCR diversity, suggesting age selection. As age increased, observed TCR beta diversity per million T cells dropped in a roughly linear way, and a significant reduction was already evident by age about 40. Estimates of total diversity based on one million sequenced T cells were considered lower bounds and underestimates. Since profiling was done on bulk unsorted PBMCs, naive and antigen-experienced compartments could not be conclusively compared. The percentage of naive T cells measured by flow cytometry correlated strongly with observed TCR beta diversity.

With regard to this clonotype: No antigen is known for it. Base qualities are not at hand, and no much larger clone is one base apart.

Donors were a few dozen systemically healthy Caucasian individuals from Russia aged roughly 6 to 90 years. Each donor gave ten milliliters of peripheral blood, collected into EDTA-treated Vacutainer tubes. Ficoll-Paque density-gradient centrifugation was used to isolate PBMCs, with at least 7 million per sample. Total RNA, at least 6 micrograms per sample, was extracted from PBMCs with Trizol reagent. The percentages of naive CD45RAhigh/CD27high T cells were determined by flow cytometry on a PBMC aliquot from every donor. The receptor was derived from a woman aged 25 to 45 in good health. The sample taken for sequencing was blood. Recombination linked TRBV29-1 to TRBJ1-1; no D segment can be confidently identified. The DNA reads TGCAGCGCCAGGACCCGGTACATGAACACTGAAGCTTTCTTT. Translated, it reads CSARTRYMNTEAFF.